The present T cell receptor (beta chain) was sequenced within a study of CXCR3-negative and CXCR3-positive naive CD8 T cells (dated by TCRdb to between 2019 and 2020). As for the study more broadly: In total, about 130 million TRB reads were obtained, which works out to roughly 1.5 +/- 0.3 million reads per library. Diversity and physicochemical repertoire analyses were performed on about a dozen donors pooled from two independent experiments. The TRBV-TRBJ cluster analysis covered naive subsets from roughly five donors and memory cells from 3 donors.

Sequencing instrument: NextSeq 550. The Human TCR Profiling Kit (MiLaboratory) was used to prepare UMI-labeled 5' RACE TRB cDNA libraries. cDNA synthesis used the entire amount of extracted RNA, and PCR amplification then used the entire amount of cDNA produced. Libraries were prepared in parallel with an identical number of PCR cycles. The original methods were these. With a minimum of two reads required per UMI, MIGEC and MiXCR pulled out about 49,000 +/- 11,000 unique UMI-labeled TRB cDNA molecules from each library. On average, each library contained about 40,000 +/- 10,000 functional in-frame TRB CDR3 nucleotide clonotypes without stop codons. After downsampling to 5000 UMI-labeled TRB molecules per sample, diversity metrics, including normalized Shannon-Wiener and Chao1, were computed in VDJtools. Clonotype-size-weighted physicochemical properties of the central five CDR3 residues (interaction energy, strength, volume and Kidera factor 4) were computed in VDJtools. TCRdb reprocessed the reads into one record per CDR3 protein sequence, lacking DNA. The V and J calls come from TCRdb's annotation, not from the publication. Per the sample table, the count is around 3,500 distinct CDR3 sequences. The top ten constitute over 2% of the sample.

Each CD8+ T cell subset was flow-sorted in triplicate, with 250,000 to 350,000 cells per subset placed directly into RLT lysis buffer. Naive CD8+ T cells were defined stringently as CD45RO-CCR7+CD27+CD95- to exclude memory contaminants. Peripheral blood mononuclear cells were isolated from buffy coats using standard density gradient centrifugation. Naive CXCR3-negative and CXCR3-positive CD8+ T cells were flow-sorted using a FACSAria III. Total RNA was extracted from sorted cells using an RNeasy Mini Kit. This clonotype ranks as medium-sized (0.01 to 0.1%) by frequency alone, as no count is recorded. Its antigen specificity is not known. The CDR1 and CDR2 encoded by the germline V gene are SGHTA and FQGNSA. The CDR3 measures 12 amino acids from cysteine to phenylalanine. No DNA accompanies this entry. Results and caveats for the whole study, not just this receptor: TRB CDR3s from CXCR3-positive naive cells showed higher hydrophobicity (lower Kidera factor 4), lower energy, and higher strength and volume indices than CXCR3-negative naive cells. TRBV-TRBJ usage was similar between naive CXCR3-negative and CXCR3-positive cells from the same donor, while memory cells showed distinct patterns. Surface CD5, linked to self-reactivity in mice, was comparable between naive subsets; TCR interaction strength was therefore also inferred from TRB CDR3 physicochemical properties. Comparably high repertoire diversity was found in both naive subsets, whereas much lower repertoire diversity was found in memory CD8+ T cells. Freshly isolated PBMCs were used for most assays because CXCR3 expression partially decreased after cryopreservation.

This sequence originates from a human donor in good health. Some clones in this sample may be carry-over from other donors' samples. The sequenced sample consisted of naive CXCR3- CD8+ T cells from blood. Sample cell subset or site, as interpreted from the label and publication: CD45RO-CCR7+CD27+CD95- naive CD8+ T cells lacking CXCR3 (TNR3-). The receptor chain draws on TRBV7-2 and TRBJ2-7. The CDR3 protein is CASSSSSYEQYF.